This TCR beta chain was identified in a study of immune evolution from preneoplasia to lung adenocarcinoma. Assay used: immunoSEQ multiplex PCR; TCRdb lists only in-frame clones, some missing. The sample carries roughly 5,500 clones, about four fifths recorded once. CDR3 length: 11 residues. Germline CDR1 SGHTA, CDR2 FQGNSA. Trimming removed 1 base at V and 9 bases at J, with 4 bases between. Resections took place in Japan or China from about 2013 to 2018. The material sequenced was FFPE adjacent normal lung tissue. The source is an older donor with lung adenocarcinoma. The J gene is TRBJ2-1, the V gene TRBV7-2, with D hard to call. CDR3 loop: CASSLVGEQFF. In nucleotides, the CDR3 is TGTGCCAGCAGCTTAGTAGGTGAGCAGTTCTTC.